This T cell receptor (beta chain) was sequenced in a study of CD8 T cells in Susac syndrome. Blood CD8+ and CD4+ T cells underwent high-throughput TCR beta sequencing. TEMRA cells were enriched by FACS, while CD8+ and CD4+ T cells were obtained through a negative isolation that was performed magnetically. Random hexamers primed reverse transcription of about 0.5 to 1 ug RNA. Amplification of TCR beta CDR3 across 54 Vbeta and 13 Jbeta was performed with immunoSEQ multiplex PCR. TCRdb reprocessed the immunoSEQ multiplex PCR reads via MiXCR and lists one record per CDR3 protein. The sample lists 110,000 or so distinct CDR3 sequences, about 93% occurring once. Input material: CD4+ T cells from PBMCs. The sequence was collected from a human donor in good health.

The CDR3 sequence: CASSQDWDSSSNYGYTF. CDR3 in DNA: TGCGCCAGCAGCCAAGATTGGGACAGTTCTTCTAACTATGGCTACACCTTC. The chain recombines TRBV4-3 with TRBJ1-2; 7 bases match TRBD1. The trim removed 0 bases at V and 0 bases at J, leaving 7 bases unmatched. Germline V gene lookup returns CDR1 LGHNA and CDR2 YSLEER. This CDR3 has 17 residues.